This TCR beta chain was recorded in a study of blood T cell repertoires in COVID-19. Study at large: Spain, Italy and the United States supplied samples that represented acute and convalescent COVID-19. The analysed material was cDNA or gDNA that came from T cells, B-cell-depleted T cells, or PBMCs.

In its sample, this clone was seen once. Methods used by the authors: Quantification of nucleated cells was approximated via reference gene primer amplification. Assay: immunoSEQ multiplex PCR; the TCRdb copy retains only in-frame clones and omits some. That table gives V, J and clone size, and the DNA gave D and trimming. The data hold fewer than 350,000 clones, with approximately 85% observed a single time. CDR3 length: 13 residues. Between the trimmed V and J ends, which lost 1 base and 10 bases, there was a span of 11 bases. The germline gives CDR1 LGHDT, CDR2 YNNKEL (reference sequence). Input material: peripheral blood. The sequence was obtained from a human donor in a cohort sampled during active COVID-19. The gene calls are TRBV3-1 (or the pseudogene TRBV3-2) and TRBJ1-5; D might be TRBD1 (5 bases). Here the CDR3 reads CASSQGNRSPQHF. The CDR3 DNA sequence: TGTGCCAGCAGCCAAGGAAACAGGTCTCCCCAGCATTTT.